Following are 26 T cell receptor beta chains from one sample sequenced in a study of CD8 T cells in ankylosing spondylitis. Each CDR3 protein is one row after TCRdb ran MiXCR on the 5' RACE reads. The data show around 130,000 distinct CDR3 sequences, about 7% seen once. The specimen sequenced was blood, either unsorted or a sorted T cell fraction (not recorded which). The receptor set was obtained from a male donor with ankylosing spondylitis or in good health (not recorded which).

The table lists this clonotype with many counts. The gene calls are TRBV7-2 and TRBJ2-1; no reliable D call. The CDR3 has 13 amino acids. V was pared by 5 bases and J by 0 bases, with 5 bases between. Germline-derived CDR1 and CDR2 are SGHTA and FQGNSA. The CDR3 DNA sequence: TGTGCCAGCAGCCGGCTCTCCTACAATGAGCAGTTCTTC. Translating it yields CASSRLSYNEQFF.

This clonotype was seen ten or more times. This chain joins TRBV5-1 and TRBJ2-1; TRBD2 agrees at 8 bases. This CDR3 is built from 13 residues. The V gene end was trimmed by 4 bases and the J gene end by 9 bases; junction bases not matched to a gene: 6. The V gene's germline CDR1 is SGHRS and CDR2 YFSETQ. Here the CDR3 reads CASSLRGDGEQFF. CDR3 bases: TGCGCCAGCAGCCTGCGGGGGGACGGTGAGCAGTTCTTC. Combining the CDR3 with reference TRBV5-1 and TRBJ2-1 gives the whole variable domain KAGVTQTPRYLIKTRGQQVTLSCSPISGHRSVSWYQQTPGQGLQFLFEYFSETQRNKGNFPGRFSGRQFSNSRSEMNVSTLELGDSALYLCASSLRGDGEQFFGPGTRLTVL.

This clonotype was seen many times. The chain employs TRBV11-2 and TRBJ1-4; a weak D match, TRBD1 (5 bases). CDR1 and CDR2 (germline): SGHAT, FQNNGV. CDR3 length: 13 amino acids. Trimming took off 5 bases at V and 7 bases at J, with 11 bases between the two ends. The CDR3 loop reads CASSPRGSEKLFF. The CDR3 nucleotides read TGTGCCAGCAGCCCCCGGGGCTCTGAAAAACTGTTTTTT.

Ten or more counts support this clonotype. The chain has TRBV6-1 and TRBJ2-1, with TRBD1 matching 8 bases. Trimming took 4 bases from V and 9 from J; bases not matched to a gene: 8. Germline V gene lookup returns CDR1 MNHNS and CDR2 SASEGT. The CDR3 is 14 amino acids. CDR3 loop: CASSVLDRAAEQFF. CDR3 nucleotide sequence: TGTGCCAGCAGTGTATTGGACAGGGCGGCTGAGCAGTTCTTC.

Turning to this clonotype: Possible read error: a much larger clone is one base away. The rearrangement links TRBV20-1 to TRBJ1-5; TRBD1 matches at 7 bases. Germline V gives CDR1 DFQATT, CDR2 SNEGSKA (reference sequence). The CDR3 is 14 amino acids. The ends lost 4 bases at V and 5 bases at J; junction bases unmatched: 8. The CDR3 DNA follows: TGCAGTGCTACGACGCCACAGGGGCATCAGCCCCAGCATTTT. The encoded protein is CSATTPQGHQPQHF.

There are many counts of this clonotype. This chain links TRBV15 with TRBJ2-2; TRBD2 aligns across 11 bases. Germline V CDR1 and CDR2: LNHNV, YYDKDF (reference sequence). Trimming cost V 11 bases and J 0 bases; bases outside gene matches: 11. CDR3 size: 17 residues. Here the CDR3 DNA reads TGTGCCGCCGCAGGGCTAGCGGGAGGCTCGAACACCGGGGAGCTGTTTTTT. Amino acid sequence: CAAAGLAGGSNTGELFF.

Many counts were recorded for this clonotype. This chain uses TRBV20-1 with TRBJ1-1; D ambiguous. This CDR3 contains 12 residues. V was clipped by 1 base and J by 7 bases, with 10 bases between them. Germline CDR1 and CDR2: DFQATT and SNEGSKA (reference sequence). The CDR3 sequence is CSARGGIREAFF. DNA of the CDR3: TGCAGTGCTAGAGGTGGGATACGTGAAGCTTTCTTT.

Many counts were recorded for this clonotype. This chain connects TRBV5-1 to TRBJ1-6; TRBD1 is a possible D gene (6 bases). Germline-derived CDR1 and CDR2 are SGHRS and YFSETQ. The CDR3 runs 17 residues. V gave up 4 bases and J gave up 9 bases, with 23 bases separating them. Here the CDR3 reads CASSLLDPDSSSSPLHF. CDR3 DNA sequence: TGCGCCAGCAGCCTGTTGGACCCGGACAGTTCGAGTTCACCCCTCCACTTT.

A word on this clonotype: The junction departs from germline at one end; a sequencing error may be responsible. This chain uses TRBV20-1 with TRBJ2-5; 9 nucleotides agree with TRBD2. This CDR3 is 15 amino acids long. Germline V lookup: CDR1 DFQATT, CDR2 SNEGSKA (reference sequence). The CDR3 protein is CCARLSGRGGETQYF. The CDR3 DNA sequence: TGCTGTGCTAGGCTTAGCGGGAGAGGGGGGGAGACCCAGTACTTC.

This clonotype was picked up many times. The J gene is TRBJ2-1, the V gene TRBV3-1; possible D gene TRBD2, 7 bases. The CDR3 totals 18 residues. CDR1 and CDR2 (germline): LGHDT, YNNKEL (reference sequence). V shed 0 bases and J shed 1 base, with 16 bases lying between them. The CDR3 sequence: CASSQERGRGGSYNEQFF. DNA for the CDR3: TGTGCCAGCAGCCAAGAAAGGGGGAGGGGGGGATCCTACAATGAGCAGTTCTTC.

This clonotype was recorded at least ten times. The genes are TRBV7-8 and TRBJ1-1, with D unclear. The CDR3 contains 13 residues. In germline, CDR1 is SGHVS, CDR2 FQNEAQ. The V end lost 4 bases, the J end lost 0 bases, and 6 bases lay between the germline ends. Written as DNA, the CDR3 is TGTGCCAGCAGCTCGGACGTGAACACTGAAGCTTTCTTT. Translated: CASSSDVNTEAFF. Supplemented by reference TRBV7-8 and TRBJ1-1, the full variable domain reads GAGVSQSPRYKVAKRGQDVALRCDPISGHVSLFWYQQALGQGPEFLTYFQNEAQLDKSGLPSDRFFAERPEGSVSTLKIQRTQQEDSAVYLCASSSDVNTEAFFGQGTRLTVV.

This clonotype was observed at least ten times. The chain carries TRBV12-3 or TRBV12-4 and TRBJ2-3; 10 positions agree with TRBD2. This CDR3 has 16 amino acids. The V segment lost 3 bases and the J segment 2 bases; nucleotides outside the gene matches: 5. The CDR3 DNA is TGTGCCAGCAGTTTCCCACTAGCGGGATACACAGATACGCAGTATTTT. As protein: CASSFPLAGYTDTQYF.

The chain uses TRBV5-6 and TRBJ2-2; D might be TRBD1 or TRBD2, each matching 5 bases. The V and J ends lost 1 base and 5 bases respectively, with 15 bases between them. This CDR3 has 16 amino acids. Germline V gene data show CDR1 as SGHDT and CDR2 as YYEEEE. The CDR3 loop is CASSLLPGLQTGELFF. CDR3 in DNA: TGTGCCAGCAGCTTGTTACCGGGGCTTCAAACCGGGGAGCTGTTTTTT.

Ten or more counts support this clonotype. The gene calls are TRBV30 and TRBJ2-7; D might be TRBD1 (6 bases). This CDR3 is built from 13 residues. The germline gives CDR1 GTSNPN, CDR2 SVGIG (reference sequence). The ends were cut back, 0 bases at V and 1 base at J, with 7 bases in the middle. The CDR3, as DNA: TGTGCCTGGAGTGTAGGGGGTTCCTACGAGCAGTACTTC. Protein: CAWSVGGSYEQYF.

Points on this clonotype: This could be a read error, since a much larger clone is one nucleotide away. The DNA for the CDR3 is TGTGCCATCAGTGATCGGACAGGGCGGGACGAGCTGTACTTC. As protein: CAISDRTGRDELYF. The chain is built from TRBV10-3 and TRBJ2-7; TRBD1 aligns across 8 bases. CDR1 is ENHRY, CDR2 SYGVKD, per germline. The CDR3 contains 14 residues.

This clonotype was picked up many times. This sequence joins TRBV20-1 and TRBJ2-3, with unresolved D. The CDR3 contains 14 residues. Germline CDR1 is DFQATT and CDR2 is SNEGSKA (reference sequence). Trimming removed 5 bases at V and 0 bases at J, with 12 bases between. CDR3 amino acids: CSAHVWLSTDTQYF. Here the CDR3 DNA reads TGCAGTGCTCACGTTTGGCTAAGCACAGATACGCAGTATTTT.

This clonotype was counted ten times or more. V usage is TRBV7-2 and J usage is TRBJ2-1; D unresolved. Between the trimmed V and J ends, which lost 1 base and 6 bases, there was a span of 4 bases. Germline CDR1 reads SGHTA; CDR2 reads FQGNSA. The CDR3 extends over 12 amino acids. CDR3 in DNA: TGTGCCAGCAGCTTAGTAGTCAATGAGCAGTTCTTC. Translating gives CASSLVVNEQFF. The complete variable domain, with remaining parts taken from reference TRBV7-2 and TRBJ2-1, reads GAGVSQSPSNKVTEKGKDVELRCDPISGHTALYWYRQSLGQGLEFLIYFQGNSAPDKSGLPSDRFSAERTGGSVSTLTIQRTQQEDSAVYLCASSLVVNEQFFGPGTRLTVL.

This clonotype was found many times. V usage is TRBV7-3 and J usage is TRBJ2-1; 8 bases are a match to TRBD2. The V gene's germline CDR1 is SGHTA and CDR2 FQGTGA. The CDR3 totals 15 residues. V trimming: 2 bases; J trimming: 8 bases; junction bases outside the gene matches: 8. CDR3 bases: TGTGCCAGCAGCTTACAAGCGGGAGTGGCCGATGAGCAGTTCTTC. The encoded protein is CASSLQAGVADEQFF.

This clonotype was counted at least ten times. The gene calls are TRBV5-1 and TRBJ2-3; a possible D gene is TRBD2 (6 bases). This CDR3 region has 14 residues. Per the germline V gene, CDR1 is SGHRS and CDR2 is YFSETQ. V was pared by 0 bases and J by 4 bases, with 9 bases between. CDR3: CASSLGLGSDTQYF. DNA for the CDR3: TGCGCCAGCAGCTTGGGACTAGGGTCAGATACGCAGTATTTT.

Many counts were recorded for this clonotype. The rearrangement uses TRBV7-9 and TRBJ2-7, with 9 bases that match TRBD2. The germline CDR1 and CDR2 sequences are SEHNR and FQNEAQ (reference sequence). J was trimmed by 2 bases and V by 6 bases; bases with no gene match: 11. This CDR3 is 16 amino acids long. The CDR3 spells CASSSSGASGAYEQYF. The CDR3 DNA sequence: TGTGCCAGCAGTTCGTCCGGGGCTAGCGGGGCCTACGAGCAGTACTTC.

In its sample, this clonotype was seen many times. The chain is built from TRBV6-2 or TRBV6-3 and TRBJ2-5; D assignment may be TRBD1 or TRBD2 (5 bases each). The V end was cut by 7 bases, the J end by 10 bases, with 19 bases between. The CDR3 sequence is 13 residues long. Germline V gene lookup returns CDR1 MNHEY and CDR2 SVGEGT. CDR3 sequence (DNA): TGTGCCAGCACCTTCGGGGCCAGCCTGCTCCAGTACTTC. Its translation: CASTFGASLLQYF.

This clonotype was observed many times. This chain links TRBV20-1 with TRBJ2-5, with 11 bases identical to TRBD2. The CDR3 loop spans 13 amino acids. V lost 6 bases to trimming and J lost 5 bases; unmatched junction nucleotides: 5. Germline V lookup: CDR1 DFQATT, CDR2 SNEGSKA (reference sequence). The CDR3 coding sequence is TGCAGTGCGATTAGCGGGGGGGTCGAGACCCAGTACTTC. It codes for CSAISGGVETQYF.

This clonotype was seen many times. CDR3 in DNA: TGTGCCAGCAGCCCTACAATCGTATTACGGGGTTCACCCCTCCACTTT. Its protein is CASSPTIVLRGSPLHF. The chain couples TRBV7-2 to TRBJ1-6; D not certain. Looked up from germline, CDR1 is SGHTA and CDR2 is FQGNSA. V lost 5 bases to trimming and J lost 9 bases, with 20 bases between them. The CDR3 has 16 amino acids.

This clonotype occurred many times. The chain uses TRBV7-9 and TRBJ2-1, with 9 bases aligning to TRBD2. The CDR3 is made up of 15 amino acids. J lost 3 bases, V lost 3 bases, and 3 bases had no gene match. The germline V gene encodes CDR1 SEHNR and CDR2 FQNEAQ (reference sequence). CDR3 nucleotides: TGTGCCAGCAGCTTTAGCGGGGGTATCTACAATGAGCAGTTCTTC. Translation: CASSFSGGIYNEQFF.

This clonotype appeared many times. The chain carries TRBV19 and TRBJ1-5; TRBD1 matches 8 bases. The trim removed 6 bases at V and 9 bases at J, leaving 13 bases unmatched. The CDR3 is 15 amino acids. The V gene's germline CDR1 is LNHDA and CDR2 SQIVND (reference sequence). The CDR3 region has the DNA TGTGCCAGTAGCACACCGGGACAGGAATTCCGGCCCCAGCATTTT. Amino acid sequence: CASSTPGQEFRPQHF.

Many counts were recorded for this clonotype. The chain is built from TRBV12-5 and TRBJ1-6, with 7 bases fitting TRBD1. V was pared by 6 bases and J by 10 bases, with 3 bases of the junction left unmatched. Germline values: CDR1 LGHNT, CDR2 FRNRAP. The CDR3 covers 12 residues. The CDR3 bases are TGTGCTAGTGGAACAGGGGAATCACCCCTCCACTTT. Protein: CASGTGESPLHF.